This entry is about one TCR beta chain. The antigen is not known. Libraries were prepared by immunoSEQ multiplex PCR; TCRdb keeps only in-frame clonotypes and omits some of them. Of about 150,000 clones in the sample, 80% to 90% were seen once. This record comes from a study of T cell responses to AZD1222 COVID-19 vaccine. Overall study results and limits: Spike-specific TCR breadth and depth both grew after two AZD1222 doses. Donors, mostly white British, included more females; clonal diversity was possibly underestimated. Across the whole spike, CD4 TCRs peaked at regions 160-218 and 743-854. Among those given AZD1222, only 5 to 7 were seropositive at baseline.

Germline V gene data show CDR1 as MNHEY and CDR2 as SVGAGI. V was pared by 4 bases and J by 8 bases, with 17 bases between. The CDR3 has 14 residues. The chain recombines TRBV6-5 with TRBJ1-2, with TRBD1 as a possible D gene (5 bases). The TCR sequence derives from an adult in good health. This sample comprised peripheral blood, obtained on day 0 of MenACWY control vaccination. CDR3 sequence: CASSSTSGTLGYTF. Written as DNA, the CDR3 is TGTGCCAGCAGTTCGACGTCAGGGACTTTGGGCTACACCTTC.